This T cell receptor (beta chain) was sequenced in a study of STAT5B mutations in CD4+ large granular lymphocyte leukemia. The table lists this clone with a few counts. Its antigen remains unidentified. Trimming shortened V by 5 bases and J by 10 bases, and 21 bases separated the two germline ends. Germline V gene data show CDR1 as SGHTA and CDR2 as FQGNSA. The CDR3 length is 16 residues. The assay was run at survey level. Original processing methods: Lowest detectable productive clonotype frequency was 2.59 x 10-5. Generated by immunoSEQ multiplex PCR, the TCRdb table keeps only in-frame clones and is missing some. For V, J and clone size, that table is used; D and trimming come from the DNA. The sample consists of fewer than 35,000 clones, roughly two thirds of them appearing once. Notes on the study in general: TRBV06-family usage was enriched in top patient clones (8/27) versus controls (2/35). Without putative leukemic clones, patient CD4-sorted repertoires remained more clonal than healthy CD4+ repertoires.

The TCR was taken from a human donor in good health. Sequencing used CD4+ T cells from blood buffy coats. The chain carries TRBV7-2 and TRBJ1-6; D gene unclear. The CDR3 loop is CASSEGVKGPVSPLHF. The CDR3 DNA is TGTGCCAGCAGCGAAGGTGTCAAGGGCCCGGTGTCACCCCTCCACTTT.